These T cell receptor beta chains were read from a single sample in a study of T-cell reconstitution after alpha-beta-depleted transplantation in children. MiXCR, run by TCRdb on the PCR reads, gives a single entry per CDR3 protein. This repertoire shows 580,000 or so distinct CDR3 sequences, more than 20% found once; its top ten account for less than 15%. The input for sequencing was PBMCs, mostly from graft donor cells, taken 360 days after TCRalphabeta/CD19-depleted stem cell transplant. The receptors derive from a boy under two years old who had a stem cell transplant for acute myeloid leukemia, so the T cells may come from the graft donor. The CDR3 runs from the conserved cysteine through the conserved F or W. Fields, in order: CDR3 protein, CDR3 DNA, D gene, J gene, clone size, V gene. The D gene is left open where the match is weak. The size of a clone is reported for some rows only, either as once, few or many, or as a class for expanded clones.

CATSRDKGTDTQYF | TGTGCCACCAGCAGAGATAAGGGAACAGATACGCAGTATTTT | NA | TRBJ2-3 | NA | TRBV15
CASSSVSGPMSSYEQYF | TGTGCCAGCAGTTCGGTCTCGGGTCCGATGAGCTCCTACGAGCAGTACTTC | NA | TRBJ2-7 | few | TRBV6-5
CASSYGAGGLNTGELFF | TGTGCCAGCAGTTACGGTGCGGGGGGCCTTAACACCGGGGAGCTGTTTTTT | TRBD2 | TRBJ2-2 | NA | TRBV6-5
CASNVGQFSTDTQYF | TGTGCCAGCAACGTTGGACAATTTAGCACAGATACGCAGTATTTT | NA | TRBJ2-3 | NA | TRBV2
CASNAGGRELFF | TGTGCCAGCAATGCAGGGGGAAGGGAGCTGTTTTTT | TRBD1 | TRBJ2-2 | few | TRBV6-5
CSVEAAALGEQYF | TGCAGCGTTGAAGCTGCCGCCCTAGGGGAGCAGTACTTC | NA | TRBJ2-7 | NA | TRBV29-1
CASSHSLSTGRNEQYF | TGCGCCAGCAGCCATTCGCTTTCGACAGGGAGAAACGAGCAGTACTTC | TRBD1 | TRBJ2-7 | NA | TRBV4-3
CASSSTSTGFYEQYF | TGCGCCAGCAGCTCGACTTCTACAGGGTTCTACGAGCAGTACTTC | NA | TRBJ2-7 | few | TRBV5-1
CASSQDTLAGMPNQPQHF | TGCGCCAGCAGCCAAGACACACTGGCAGGGATGCCCAATCAGCCCCAGCATTTT | NA | TRBJ1-5 | NA | TRBV4-1
CSVERGVGGYTF | TGCAGCGTTGAAAGGGGGGTCGGTGGCTACACCTTC | NA | TRBJ1-2 | many | TRBV29-1
CASSLNGLAGVSEQFF | TGTGCCAGCAGCTTGAACGGACTAGCGGGGGTGAGTGAGCAGTTCTTC | TRBD2 | TRBJ2-1 | NA | TRBV5-5
CSASRTAGNEQFF | TGCAGCGCATCGCGGACAGCCGGGAATGAGCAGTTCTTC | NA | TRBJ2-1 | NA | TRBV29-1
CASSSSAGGSNEQFF | TGTGCCAGCAGCTCTTCTGCGGGGGGGAGCAATGAGCAGTTCTTC | TRBD2 | TRBJ2-1 | NA | TRBV7-3
CSATRQGNQPQHF | TGCAGTGCAACCCGACAGGGAAATCAGCCCCAGCATTTT | TRBD1 | TRBJ1-5 | few | TRBV20-1
CAISGEQGVTGELFF | TGTGCCATCAGTGGAGAACAGGGGGTGACCGGGGAGCTGTTTTTT | TRBD1 | TRBJ2-2 | few | TRBV10-3
CASSYVGDNEQFF | TGTGCCAGCAGTTACGTCGGGGACAATGAGCAGTTCTTC | NA | TRBJ2-1 | many | TRBV6-5
CSASSDRGTDTQYF | TGCAGTGCTAGTTCCGACAGGGGCACAGATACGCAGTATTTT | TRBD1 | TRBJ2-3 | many | TRBV20-1
CASRALLGVADTQYF | TGTGCCAGCAGGGCCCTTCTTGGTGTTGCAGATACGCAGTATTTT | NA | TRBJ2-3 | NA | TRBV28
CASSLIDPGGGTDTQYF | TGTGCCAGCAGTTTAATTGACCCGGGGGGGGGCACAGATACGCAGTATTTT | TRBD2 | TRBJ2-3 | many | TRBV28
CASSPSYYEQYF | TGTGCCAGCAGCCCCTCTTACTACGAGCAGTACTTC | NA | TRBJ2-7 | few | TRBV12-3/TRBV12-4
CASSLDASGGPYNEQFF | TGTGCCAGCAGCTTAGATGCTAGCGGGGGACCCTACAATGAGCAGTTCTTC | TRBD2 | TRBJ2-1 | many | TRBV11-3
CASSHVRGNGEFF | TGTGCCAGCAGCCACGTACGGGGGAATGGTGAGTTCTTC | NA | TRBJ2-1 | NA | TRBV7-9
CSVEDLQGYEQYF | TGCAGCGTTGAAGATCTACAGGGCTACGAGCAGTACTTC | NA | TRBJ2-7 | many | TRBV29-1
CASPGLTYNEQFF | TGTGCCAGCCCGGGGCTCACCTACAATGAGCAGTTCTTC | NA | TRBJ2-1 | many | TRBV7-9
CASSFGGGDTQYF | TGTGCCAGCAGCTTTGGCGGGGGAGATACGCAGTATTTT | TRBD2 | TRBJ2-3 | NA | TRBV7-2
CASSLIGNEQFF | TGTGCCAGCAGCTTGATTGGTAATGAGCAGTTCTTC | NA | TRBJ2-1 | many | TRBV7-9
CSVVERWGDTQYF | TGCAGCGTTGTGGAGCGGTGGGGGGATACGCAGTATTTT | NA | TRBJ2-3 | many | TRBV29-1
CASSLGVEKLFF | TGTGCCAGCAGTTTGGGTGTTGAAAAACTGTTTTTT | NA | TRBJ1-4 | many | TRBV12-3/TRBV12-4
CASSLRGDTEAFF | TGTGCCAGCAGTTTAAGGGGGGATACTGAAGCTTTCTTT | NA | TRBJ1-1 | many | TRBV12-3/TRBV12-4
CASSRGLAGDAGELFF | TGTGCCAGCAGCAGAGGACTAGCGGGGGACGCCGGGGAGCTGTTTTTT | TRBD2 | TRBJ2-2 | NA | TRBV7-8
CASRLTGGNQPQHF | TGTGCCAGCAGGCTCACGGGGGGCAATCAGCCCCAGCATTTT | NA | TRBJ1-5 | many | TRBV28
CASSYVASTQETQYF | TGTGCCAGCAGTTACGTGGCTAGCACTCAAGAGACCCAGTACTTC | NA | TRBJ2-5 | NA | TRBV6-5
CASSTRQGSSYNEQFF | TGTGCCAGCAGTACCAGACAGGGTAGCTCCTACAATGAGCAGTTCTTC | TRBD1 | TRBJ2-1 | NA | TRBV28
CASSVSVGPGQRIDTQYF | TGTGCCAGCAGCGTATCGGTAGGTCCGGGACAGCGGATCGATACGCAGTATTTT | TRBD1 | TRBJ2-3 | NA | TRBV9
CASSRGQGSRFQPQHF | TGTGCCAGCAGTCGTGGACAGGGGAGTCGTTTTCAGCCCCAGCATTTT | TRBD1 | TRBJ1-5 | few | TRBV12-3/TRBV12-4
CASSAAGGPYNEQFF | TGTGCCAGCAGCGCCGCGGGGGGGCCCTACAATGAGCAGTTCTTC | TRBD2 | TRBJ2-1 | NA | TRBV11-1
CASSYRGLGYGYTF | TGTGCCAGCAGCTACAGGGGGCTAGGCTATGGCTACACCTTC | TRBD1 | TRBJ1-2 | NA | TRBV12-3/TRBV12-4
CASSLSPGSPWPQHF | TGTGCCAGCAGCTTATCTCCAGGCTCGCCGTGGCCCCAGCATTTT | NA | TRBJ1-5 | many | TRBV7-2
CASSPGGEMDGYTF | TGCGCCAGCAGCCCGGGCGGGGAGATGGACGGCTACACCTTC | NA | TRBJ1-2 | NA | TRBV5-1
CASLGEFDTQYF | TGTGCCAGCCTAGGGGAGTTCGATACGCAGTATTTT | NA | TRBJ2-3 | NA | TRBV12-3/TRBV12-4
CATSDPAEEDRRGTGNTIYF | TGTGCCACCAGTGACCCGGCCGAGGAGGACAGGCGAGGAACTGGAAACACCATATATTTT | TRBD1 | TRBJ1-3 | NA | TRBV24-1
CSALTSGGTQETQYF | TGCAGCGCCTTGACTAGCGGGGGGACCCAAGAGACCCAGTACTTC | TRBD2 | TRBJ2-5 | NA | TRBV29-1
CASSKSRPEAFF | TGTGCCAGCAGCAAATCCCGCCCTGAAGCTTTCTTT | NA | TRBJ1-1 | few | TRBV12-3/TRBV12-4
CASSLRLKQRAFF | TGTGCCAGCAGCTTACGGCTCAAACAAAGGGCTTTCTTT | NA | TRBJ1-1 | NA | TRBV7-3
CASSRPRVANTEAFF | TGTGCCAGCAGTCGCCCCAGGGTGGCGAACACTGAAGCTTTCTTT | NA | TRBJ1-1 | few | TRBV6-2/TRBV6-3
CASSLQGQPFYGYTF | TGTGCCAGCAGCTTACAGGGACAGCCTTTCTATGGCTACACCTTC | TRBD1 | TRBJ1-2 | NA | TRBV7-8
CASTVYRDRETYEQYF | TGTGCCAGCACCGTTTACCGGGACAGGGAAACCTACGAGCAGTACTTC | TRBD1 | TRBJ2-7 | many | TRBV11-2
CSARAPVVTEYGQPQHF | TGCAGTGCTAGAGCGCCGGTGGTCACGGAATATGGTCAGCCCCAACATTTT | NA | TRBJ1-5 | NA | TRBV20-1
CSARVVGSNQPQHF | TGCAGTGCTAGAGTTGTAGGTAGCAATCAGCCCCAGCATTTT | NA | TRBJ1-5 | few | TRBV20-1
CASSYPGTYNEQFF | TGTGCCAGCAGTTACCCAGGGACCTACAATGAGCAGTTCTTC | NA | TRBJ2-1 | NA | TRBV6-2/TRBV6-3
CASSRFRDSATGELFF | TGCGCCAGCAGCCGGTTTAGGGACTCCGCCACCGGGGAGCTGTTTTTT | NA | TRBJ2-2 | many | TRBV4-3
CSAVRPPQETQYF | TGCAGTGCGGTTCGACCACCCCAAGAGACCCAGTACTTC | NA | TRBJ2-5 | NA | TRBV20-1
CSAGTSKETQYF | TGCAGTGCTGGGACTAGCAAGGAGACCCAGTACTTC | TRBD2 | TRBJ2-5 | many | TRBV20-1